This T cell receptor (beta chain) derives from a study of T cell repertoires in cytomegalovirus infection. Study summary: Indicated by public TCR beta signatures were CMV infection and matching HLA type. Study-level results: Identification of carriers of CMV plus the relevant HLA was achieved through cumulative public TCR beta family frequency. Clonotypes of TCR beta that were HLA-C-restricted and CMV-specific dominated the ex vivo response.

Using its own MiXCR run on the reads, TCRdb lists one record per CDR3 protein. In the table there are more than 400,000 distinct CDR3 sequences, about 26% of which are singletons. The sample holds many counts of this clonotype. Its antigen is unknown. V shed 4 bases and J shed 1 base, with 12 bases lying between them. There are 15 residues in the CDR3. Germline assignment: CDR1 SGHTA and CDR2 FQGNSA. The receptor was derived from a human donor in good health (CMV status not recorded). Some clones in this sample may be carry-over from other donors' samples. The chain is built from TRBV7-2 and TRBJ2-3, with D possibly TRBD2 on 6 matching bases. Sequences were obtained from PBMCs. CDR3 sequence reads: CASSSTSSRTDTQYF. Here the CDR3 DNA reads TGTGCCAGCAGCTCCACTAGCTCCCGCACAGATACGCAGTATTTT.